A single sample gave rise to the 26 T cell receptor beta chains below, sequenced in a study of siplizumab effects on memory and regulatory T cells. Data came from immunoSEQ multiplex PCR; TCRdb stores just in-frame clones and leaves some out. There are about 50,000 clones in the sample; about 93% occur only once, and approximately 17% lies in the top ten. Sequencing was performed on CD8+ T cells sorted from blood. The receptors shown here come from a human donor in good health.

This clone came up once. The V gene is TRBV5-1, the J gene TRBJ2-7, with TRBD2 as a possible D gene (6 bases). Germline CDR1 is SGHRS and CDR2 is YFSETQ. The CDR3 covers 15 residues. The V end lost 1 base, the J end lost 5 bases, and 16 bases lay between the germline ends. This CDR3 reads CASSLFRGLADEQYF. DNA of the CDR3: TGCGCCAGCAGCTTGTTCCGGGGGTTGGCGGACGAGCAGTACTTC.

The chain joins TRBV19 to TRBJ2-2, with 9 bases identical to TRBD1. V was clipped by 1 base and J by 8 bases; unmatched bases: 8. The CDR3 covers 16 residues. The germline V gene encodes CDR1 LNHDA and CDR2 SQIVND (reference sequence). The CDR3 nucleotides are TGTGCCAGTAGTATAGGACTCGGGACAGGGTCGGGGGAGCTGTTTTTT. Translating gives CASSIGLGTGSGELFF.

The gene calls are TRBV10-2 and TRBJ2-1; 7 bases fit TRBD1. The J segment lost 0 bases and the V segment lost 4 bases, leaving 3 bases of the junction unmatched. The CDR3 is made up of 15 amino acids. The germline CDR1 and CDR2 sequences are WSHSY and SAAADI. CDR3 DNA: TGCGCCAGCAGTGGAGGGGGCAGCTCCTACAATGAGCAGTTCTTC. Translating it yields CASSGGGSSYNEQFF.

The genes are TRBV27 and TRBJ2-3, with a weak D call TRBD2 (5 bases). CDR3 length: 14 residues. Germline CDR1 is MNHEY and CDR2 is SMNVEV (reference sequence). V was pared by 5 bases and J by 3 bases, with 12 bases between. The CDR3 DNA reads TGTGCCAGCAGTATAGGGCGAGGGACAGATACGCAGTATTTT. Translating gives CASSIGRGTDTQYF.

The chain uses TRBV18 and TRBJ2-7; 7 bases are shared with TRBD1. Trimming took 0 bases from V and 2 from J; bases not matched to a gene: 7. CDR1 is KGHSH, CDR2 LQKENI, per germline. The CDR3 consists of 16 residues. CDR3 sequence reads: CASSPPARTGTYEQYF. CDR3 DNA sequence: TGTGCCAGCTCACCACCGGCAAGGACAGGAACCTACGAGCAGTACTTC.

This clone was seen only a few times. The chain employs TRBV6-5 and TRBJ1-1, with TRBD1 matching 8 bases. CDR1 MNHEY and CDR2 SVGAGI come from the germline V gene. V shed 6 bases and J 11 bases; nucleotides not matched to a gene: 5. This CDR3 region has 11 residues. The chain's CDR3 is CASSQGAKAFF. CDR3 nucleotides: TGTGCCAGCAGCCAGGGGGCCAAGGCTTTCTTT.

The rearrangement uses TRBV7-6 and TRBJ2-3, with a tentative D call TRBD2 (5 bases). CDR3 size: 15 residues. The germline CDR1 and CDR2 sequences are SGHVS and FNYEAQ. Trimming took 1 base from V and 5 from J, leaving 13 bases between them. This chain's CDR3 is CASSLVPSGRDTQYF. The CDR3 bases are TGTGCCAGCAGCTTAGTGCCCAGCGGACGAGATACGCAGTATTTT.

This clone was picked up a small number of times. The rearrangement links TRBV4-1 to TRBJ1-1; D perhaps matches TRBD1 (5 bases). This CDR3 has 16 amino acids. The ends were cut back, 0 bases at V and 0 bases at J, with 11 bases in the middle. Per germline, CDR1 MGHRA and CDR2 YSYEKL. The CDR3 spells CASSQDWRQLNTEAFF. The CDR3 region has the DNA TGCGCCAGCAGCCAAGATTGGCGACAGCTGAACACTGAAGCTTTCTTT.

The gene calls are TRBV13 and TRBJ1-2; D might be TRBD1 (5 bases). The CDR3 is 15 residues long. Germline values: CDR1 PRHDT, CDR2 FYEKMQ (reference sequence). V lost 4 bases and J 3 bases, leaving 15 bases between the germline ends. The CDR3 nucleotides read TGTGCCAGCAGCTCCCGGGACGGGGATTACTATGGCTACACCTTC. Encoded protein: CASSSRDGDYYGYTF. Full variable domain (outside the CDR3, taken from reference TRBV13 and TRBJ1-2): AAGVIQSPRHLIKEKRETATLKCYPIPRHDTVYWYQQGPGQDPQFLISFYEKMQSDKGSIPDRFSAQQFSDYHSELNMSSLELGDSALYFCASSSRDGDYYGYTFGSGTRLTVV.

The chain couples TRBV4-1 to TRBJ1-1; D unclear. CDR3 length: 14 amino acids. The V gene lost 3 bases and the J gene lost 1 base, with 9 bases spanning the gap. Germline V CDR1 and CDR2: MGHRA, YSYEKL. As DNA, the CDR3 is TGCGCCAGCAGCCATTGGCCAGGGAACACTGAAGCTTTCTTT. Protein product: CASSHWPGNTEAFF.

V usage is TRBV15 and J usage is TRBJ2-1; unclear D gene. The CDR3 has 17 amino acids. V lost 0 bases and J 8 bases, leaving 20 bases between the germline ends. Germline CDR1 and CDR2: LNHNV and YYDKDF (reference sequence). CDR3 DNA sequence: TGTGCCACCAGCAGAGAGGCCCGCCTTGCTAGTTCCGATGAGCAGTTCTTC. It encodes CATSREARLASSDEQFF.

This clone showed up just once. This chain links TRBV5-4 with TRBJ1-5; D gene uncertain. The CDR3 covers 14 residues. Trimming shortened V by 2 bases and J by 0 bases, and 6 bases separated the two germline ends. CDR1 and CDR2 from the germline V gene are SGHNT and YYREEE (reference sequence). The CDR3 bases are TGTGCCAGCAGCTTAGGAAATAGCAATCAGCCCCAGCATTTT. As protein: CASSLGNSNQPQHF.

This chain joins TRBV30 and TRBJ1-3; 9 bases are shared with TRBD1. Trimming cost V 4 bases and J 0 bases; bases outside gene matches: 10. This CDR3 contains 17 residues. The germline V gene has CDR1 GTSNPN and CDR2 SVGIG (reference sequence). The CDR3 loop is CAWTLQGALNSGNTIYF. CDR3 DNA: TGTGCCTGGACCCTACAGGGGGCTCTAAACTCTGGAAACACCATATATTTT. Full variable domain (rest looked up from reference TRBV30 and TRBJ1-3): SQTIHQWPATLVQPVGSPLSLECTVEGTSNPNLYWYRQAAGRGLQLLFYSVGIGQISSEVPQNLSASRPQDRQFILSSKKLLLSDSGFYLCAWTLQGALNSGNTIYFGEGSWLTVV.

The chain uses TRBV7-9 and TRBJ2-7; TRBD2 agrees at 12 bases. V dropped 3 bases and J dropped 2; count of bases not matched to a gene: 2. CDR3 length: 15 amino acids. The germline V gene has CDR1 SEHNR and CDR2 FQNEAQ (reference sequence). The CDR3 loop is CASSFPSGRAYEQYF. In DNA, the CDR3 is TGTGCCAGCAGCTTTCCTAGCGGGAGGGCCTACGAGCAGTACTTC.

This chain uses TRBV6-5 with TRBJ1-6; 7 bases line up with TRBD1. Per the germline V gene, CDR1 is MNHEY and CDR2 is SVGAGI. The CDR3 contains 12 residues. J lost 10 bases, V lost 6 bases, and 3 bases had no gene match. CDR3 residues: CASSPTGSPLHF. CDR3 nucleotide sequence: TGTGCCAGCAGCCCGACAGGGTCACCCCTCCACTTT.

The rearrangement joins TRBV4-1 to TRBJ1-1; 9 nucleotides line up with TRBD1. The CDR3 is 16 residues long. V lost 5 bases, J lost 5 bases, and 12 bases stayed unmatched. Germline V gene sequence: CDR1 MGHRA, CDR2 YSYEKL. CDR3 loop: CASSTPGQGPWTEAFF. The CDR3 DNA follows: TGCGCCAGCAGCACCCCGGGACAGGGTCCTTGGACTGAAGCTTTCTTT.

This chain links TRBV11-3 with TRBJ1-5; D not certain. V gave up 1 base and J gave up 6 bases, with 16 bases separating them. CDR1 is SGHNT and CDR2 is YENEEA in the germline V gene. The CDR3 spans 16 residues. The CDR3 reads CASSLVSSFVRQPQHF. CDR3 DNA sequence: TGTGCCAGCAGCTTAGTATCAAGTTTTGTGCGTCAGCCCCAGCATTTT.

V is TRBV14 and J is TRBJ2-1, with 8 bases identical to TRBD1. Per the germline V gene, CDR1 is SGHDN and CDR2 is FVKESK. Trimming took 4 bases from V and 5 from J; bases not matched to a gene: 10. The CDR3 consists of 16 residues. The CDR3 DNA reads TGTGCCAGCAGCCTCCCCGACAGGGGTTATAACAATGAGCAGTTCTTC. Its protein product is CASSLPDRGYNNEQFF.

The chain's CDR3 is CASSLLVIGELFF. DNA of the CDR3: TGTGCCAGCAGTTTATTAGTCATCGGGGAGCTGTTTTTT. The V gene is TRBV27, the J gene TRBJ2-2; the D is unclear. V shed 1 base and J shed 7 bases, with 7 bases lying between them. CDR1 and CDR2 (germline): MNHEY, SMNVEV (reference sequence). This CDR3 spans 13 amino acids.

This chain joins TRBV6-4 and TRBJ2-2; no reliable D call. With 2 bases removed from V and 3 bases from J, the gap between germline ends came to 4 bases. The CDR3 extends over 13 amino acids. Germline values: CDR1 MRHNA, CDR2 SNTAGT. The CDR3 region has the DNA TGTGCCAGCAGTGACAGCGACACCGGGGAGCTGTTTTTT. Encoded protein: CASSDSDTGELFF.

CDR3: CASSPTDKEAFF. The CDR3 DNA follows: TGTGCCAGCAGCCCTACCGACAAAGAAGCTTTCTTT. The chain combines TRBV7-9 with TRBJ1-1; no clear D gene. The germline V and J ends were trimmed by 5 bases and 8 bases, with 12 bases remaining between them. The germline gives CDR1 SEHNR, CDR2 FQNEAQ (reference sequence). CDR3 size: 12 residues.

The rearrangement uses TRBV11-2 and TRBJ2-1, with D hard to call. V lost 6 bases, J lost 0 bases, and 6 bases lay in between. The germline V gene encodes CDR1 SGHAT and CDR2 FQNNGV. The CDR3 sequence is 13 residues long. The CDR3 DNA follows: TGTGCCAGCAGGCGGAGCTCCTACAATGAGCAGTTCTTC. This codes for CASRRSSYNEQFF.

This chain connects TRBV28 to TRBJ2-7; no clear D gene. Germline-derived CDR1 and CDR2 are MDHEN and SYDVKM. This CDR3 comprises 14 residues. Trimming took 2 bases from V and 0 from J, leaving 8 bases between them. The CDR3 DNA reads as TGTGCCAGCAGTTTAGGGTTAATCTCCTACGAGCAGTACTTC. Residues: CASSLGLISYEQYF.

The rearrangement joins TRBV9 to TRBJ2-1, with 8 bases that match TRBD1. J was trimmed by 4 bases and V by 4 bases; bases with no gene match: 4. Germline values: CDR1 SGDLS, CDR2 YYNGEE. The CDR3 length is 14 residues. CDR3 DNA: TGTGCCAGCAGCCCCCGGGACAGGTACAATGAGCAGTTCTTC. Residues: CASSPRDRYNEQFF.

The V gene is TRBV7-2, the J gene TRBJ2-7; tentatively, D is TRBD1 (6 bases). Germline V gives CDR1 SGHTA, CDR2 FQGNSA. The germline V and J ends were trimmed by 3 bases and 4 bases, with 13 bases remaining between them. This CDR3 region has 14 residues. CDR3 in DNA: TGTGCCAGCAGCTTCTACCCAGGGGTTTACGAGCAGTACTTC. Its translation: CASSFYPGVYEQYF.

V gene TRBV28 combines with J gene TRBJ1-1; 8 bases fit TRBD1. Germline V gives CDR1 MDHEN, CDR2 SYDVKM. CDR3 length: 17 amino acids. With 5 bases clipped from V and 3 bases from J, the junction kept 14 bases outside the gene matches. The CDR3 region is CASSPTGTGVRHTEAFF. CDR3 DNA: TGTGCCAGCAGTCCTACCGGGACAGGTGTAAGACACACTGAAGCTTTCTTT.